Listed below are T cell receptor beta chains from one sample, sequenced in a study of post-analysis software for immune sequencing data. TCRdb passed the PCR reads through MiXCR, listing each CDR3 protein once. The sample contains roughly 580,000 distinct CDR3 sequences, 44% of which appear only once. The material sequenced was blood. The receptors were sampled from a girl under 18 with multiple sclerosis. Each CDR3 is given with its conserved first and last residue. Each record gives: J gene, CDR3 length, V gene, CDR3 protein.

TRBJ2-7	13	TRBV11-2	CASSLTGNYEQYF
TRBJ2-1	13	TRBV2	CASSDGTDNEQFF
TRBJ2-2	14	TRBV20-1	CSARAGGPTGELFF
TRBJ2-1	15	TRBV20-1	CSARKGRGRTNEQFF
TRBJ2-7	14	TRBV20-1	CSASSGTSVYEQYF
TRBJ2-1	16	TRBV5-6	CASSLRVRDRVNEQFF
TRBJ2-5	13	TRBV10-2	CASSEYGQETQYF
TRBJ2-1	13	TRBV9	CASSVNPSNEQFF
TRBJ1-5	14	TRBV12-3/TRBV12-4	CASRLGQTNQPQHF
TRBJ2-3	16	TRBV10-3	CAISESEGQGADTQYF
TRBJ2-5	17	TRBV12-3/TRBV12-4	CASSPSLAGGYQETQYF
TRBJ2-1	16	TRBV3-1	CASSRPTSGGFDEQFF
TRBJ1-2	14	TRBV6-5	CASSSPSGAYGYTF
TRBJ1-2	13	TRBV7-3	CASSLSGAAGYTF
TRBJ2-2	15	TRBV12-3/TRBV12-4	CASSPGGERTGELFF
TRBJ1-4	14	TRBV7-3	CASSLGPGSEKLFF
TRBJ1-2	15	TRBV15	CATEEPGEVFAGYTF
.	17	TRBV12-3/TRBV12-4	CAGSRRAGGSHQETQYF
TRBJ2-6	20	TRBV30	CAWSVERVTGKHSGTNVLTF
TRBJ2-1	15	TRBV24-1	CATSELGGSQNEQFF
TRBJ2-7	16	TRBV6-5	CASSPPPGTGGYEQYF
TRBJ2-3	14	TRBV20-1	CSASLRDGRDTQYF
TRBJ2-1	14	TRBV11-3	CASEGLGPHDEQFF
TRBJ1-2	14	TRBV29-1	CSVETTGAYYGYTF
TRBJ2-6	17	TRBV7-9	CASLTLYSGSGANVLTF
TRBJ2-5	16	TRBV12-3/TRBV12-4	CASSPGLAGYQETQYF
TRBJ2-7	15	TRBV28	CASSLGGTGWNEQYF
TRBJ1-2	16	TRBV12-3/TRBV12-4	CASSLRPLRRAKGYTF
TRBJ2-7	14	TRBV10-3	CAIRETQKIYEQYF
TRBJ2-3	13	TRBV7-2	CASSFGAKDTQYF
TRBJ2-7	12	TRBV2	CASSDVLYEQYF
TRBJ2-7	16	TRBV10-2	CASSESRLAESYEQYF
TRBJ2-3	17	TRBV4-1	CASSQALSGSLGDTQYF
TRBJ2-7	16	TRBV6-5	CASSYWDGLLFYEQYF
TRBJ2-1	17	TRBV6-5	CASSYSLPGGVYNEQFF
TRBJ2-4	17	TRBV25-1	CASSESGLTIAKNIQYF
TRBJ2-7	13	TRBV5-1	CASSFRGNDEQYF
TRBJ1-5	14	TRBV5-6	CASSLGHLNQPQHF
TRBJ2-7	17	TRBV7-2	CASSLALAGGSSYEQYF
TRBJ1-5	15	TRBV10-3	CAISESGHSNQPQHF
TRBJ2-6	16	TRBV20-1	CSARGQGGSGANVLTF
TRBJ1-2	14	TRBV20-1	CSAIRTGGDYGYTF